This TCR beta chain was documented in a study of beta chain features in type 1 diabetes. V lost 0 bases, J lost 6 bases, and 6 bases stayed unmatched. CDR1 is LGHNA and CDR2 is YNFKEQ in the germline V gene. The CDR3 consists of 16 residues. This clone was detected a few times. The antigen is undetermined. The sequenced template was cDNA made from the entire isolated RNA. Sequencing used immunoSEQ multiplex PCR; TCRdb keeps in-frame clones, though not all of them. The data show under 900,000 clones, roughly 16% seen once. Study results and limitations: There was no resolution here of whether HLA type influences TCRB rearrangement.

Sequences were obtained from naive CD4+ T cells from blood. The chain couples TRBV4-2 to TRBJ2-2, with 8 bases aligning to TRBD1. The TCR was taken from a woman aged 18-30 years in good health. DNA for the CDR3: TGTGCCAGCAGCCAAGATCCAGGGGGCGCGTCCGGGGAGCTGTTTTTT. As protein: CASSQDPGGASGELFF.